This T cell receptor (beta chain) was captured by sequencing in a study of T cell repertoires in aging, cancer and after chemotherapy. Study details: Donors were grouped into six age bands spanning 30 or younger through 70 or older.

TCR beta rearrangements were amplified from peripheral blood genomic DNA. Multiplex touch-down PCR with TRB-A/B primers amplified rearranged V-D-J TRB sequences. MiXCR, run by TCRdb on the multiplex PCR reads, gives a single entry per CDR3 protein. The sample has 7,500 to 10,000 distinct CDR3 sequences; approximately 49% are singletons. Germline lookup yields CDR1 SGHTA and CDR2 FQGNSA. V was trimmed by 5 bases and J by 2 bases, leaving 6 bases between them. CDR3 length: 12 residues. The V and J genes are TRBV7-2 and TRBJ2-5; D uncertain. The sample consisted of blood. This clonotype was sampled from a human donor with a solid tumor. Here the CDR3 reads CASSPVQETQYF. The CDR3 DNA follows: TGTGCCAGCAGCCCGGTACAAGAGACCCAGTACTTC.